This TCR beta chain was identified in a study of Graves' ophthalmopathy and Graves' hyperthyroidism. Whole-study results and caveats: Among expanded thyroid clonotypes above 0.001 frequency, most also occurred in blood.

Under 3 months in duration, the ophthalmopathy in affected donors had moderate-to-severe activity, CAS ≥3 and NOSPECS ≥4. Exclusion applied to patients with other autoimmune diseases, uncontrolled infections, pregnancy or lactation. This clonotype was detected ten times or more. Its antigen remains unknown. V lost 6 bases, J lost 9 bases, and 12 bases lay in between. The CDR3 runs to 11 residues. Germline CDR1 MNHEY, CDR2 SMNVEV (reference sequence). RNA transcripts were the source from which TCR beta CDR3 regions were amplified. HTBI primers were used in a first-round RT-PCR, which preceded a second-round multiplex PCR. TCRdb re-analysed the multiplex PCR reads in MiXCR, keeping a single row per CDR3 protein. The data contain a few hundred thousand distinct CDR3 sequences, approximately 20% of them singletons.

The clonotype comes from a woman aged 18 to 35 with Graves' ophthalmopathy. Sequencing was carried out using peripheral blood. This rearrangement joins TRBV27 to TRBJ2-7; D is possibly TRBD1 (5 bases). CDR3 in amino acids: CASRGPVVQYF. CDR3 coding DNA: TGTGCCAGCAGGGGGCCCGTCGTGCAGTACTTC.